The next 15 T cell receptor beta chains were all read from a single sample in a study of cytomegalovirus exposure and HLA in healthy donors. The primer mix had 60 Vbeta and 13 Jbeta primers. TCRdb's copy holds only in-frame clones and misses some; the assay was immunoSEQ multiplex PCR. The repertoire holds over 150,000 clones, with about 80% as singletons. The sequencing input was PBMCs. The receptors shown here come from a young man in good health and CMV-seropositive.

The V gene is TRBV7-8, the J gene TRBJ2-3, with 7 nucleotides matching TRBD2. J gave up 8 bases and V 1 base, and 9 bases lay outside the gene matches. The CDR3 contains 15 residues. The germline CDR1 and CDR2 sequences are SGHVS and FQNEAQ. The CDR3 DNA sequence: TGTGCCAGCAGCTTAGTAGGCAGCGGGGATGGTACGCAGTATTTT. Amino acids: CASSLVGSGDGTQYF.

This clone has a single count. The chain uses TRBV9 and TRBJ1-6; D remains unclear. The germline V gene encodes CDR1 SGDLS and CDR2 YYNGEE. CDR3 size: 13 residues. The germline V and J ends were trimmed by 0 bases and 7 bases, with 5 bases remaining between them. CDR3 protein: CASSVATNSPLHF. The CDR3 DNA follows: TGTGCCAGCAGCGTAGCTACGAATTCACCCCTCCACTTT. Full variable domain (missing parts from reference TRBV9 and TRBJ1-6): DSGVTQTPKHLITATGQRVTLRCSPRSGDLSVYWYQQSLDQGLQFLIQYYNGEERAKGNILERFSAQQFPDLHSELNLSSLELGDSALYFCASSVATNSPLHFGNGTRLTVT.

This chain connects TRBV13 to TRBJ2-1, with 10 nucleotides matching TRBD2. The CDR3 covers 17 residues. Looked up from germline, CDR1 is PRHDT and CDR2 is FYEKMQ (reference sequence). The V gene end was trimmed by 4 bases and the J gene end by 10 bases; junction bases not matched to a gene: 16. The CDR3 DNA sequence: TGTGCCAGCAGCTCGGATCTTCTAGCGGGAGTTTCTAGGGAGCAGTTCTTC. As protein: CASSSDLLAGVSREQFF.

This chain joins TRBV4-1 and TRBJ2-5, with D possibly being TRBD2 (6 bases). Germline V gene sequence: CDR1 MGHRA, CDR2 YSYEKL. V was trimmed by 2 bases and J by 11 bases, leaving 12 bases between them. The CDR3 spans 12 residues. The CDR3 bases are TGCGCCAGCAGCCAACCCCAACGGGAGCAGTACTTC. It yields the protein CASSQPQREQYF.

The chain couples TRBV11-3 to TRBJ1-1, with 11 bases matching TRBD1. J lost 1 base, V lost 5 bases, and 6 bases had no gene match. Germline V CDR1 and CDR2: SGHNT, YENEEA. This CDR3 has 16 amino acids. CDR3 loop: CASSVGTGGGNTEAFF. The CDR3 nucleotides are TGTGCCAGCAGCGTTGGGACAGGGGGTGGGAACACTGAAGCTTTCTTT.

This chain joins TRBV19 and TRBJ1-5; 8 bases line up with TRBD1. The V and J ends lost 3 bases and 3 bases, in that order; junction bases with no gene match: 4. Germline CDR1 reads LNHDA; CDR2 reads SQIVND (reference sequence). The CDR3 totals 15 residues. CDR3 in DNA: TGTGCCAGTAGTATCAGCAGGGGGCTCAATCAGCCCCAGCATTTT. It translates to CASSISRGLNQPQHF. Based on the CDR3 plus reference TRBV19 and TRBJ1-5, the full variable domain is DGGITQSPKYLFRKEGQNVTLSCEQNLNHDAMYWYRQDPGQGLRLIYYSQIVNDFQKGDIAEGYSVSREKKESFPLTVTSAQKNPTAFYLCASSISRGLNQPQHFGDGTRLSIL.

The V call is TRBV30, the J call TRBJ2-1; D uncertain. CDR3 length equals 15 residues. With 3 bases removed from V and 1 base from J, the gap between germline ends came to 13 bases. CDR1 and CDR2 from the germline V gene are GTSNPN and SVGIG (reference sequence). CDR3 amino acids: CAWSIDSASYNEQFF. In nucleotides, the CDR3 is TGTGCCTGGAGCATTGACTCAGCTTCCTACAATGAGCAGTTCTTC.

The sample holds a few counts of this clone. The V call is TRBV2, the J call TRBJ1-1; 9 bases are a match to TRBD1. Per the germline V gene, CDR1 is SNHLY and CDR2 is FYNNEI. Unmatched junction bases numbered 2, after V lost 5 bases and J lost 4 bases. This CDR3 has 13 amino acids. DNA of the CDR3: TGTGCCAGCAGTCGGACAGGGGTCACTGAAGCTTTCTTT. This codes for CASSRTGVTEAFF.

The V gene is TRBV27, the J gene TRBJ1-2, with 11 bases lining up with TRBD1. With V trimmed by 7 bases and J by 5 bases, 15 bases remained unmatched. The germline V gene has CDR1 MNHEY and CDR2 SMNVEV (reference sequence). The CDR3 loop spans 17 amino acids. The CDR3 DNA reads as TGTGCCAGCACCCACCTAGGTGGAGGACAGGGGGCGTATGGCTACACCTTC. It specifies CASTHLGGGQGAYGYTF.

The V gene is TRBV6-1, the J gene TRBJ2-3; a weak D match, TRBD1 (6 bases). The CDR3 consists of 15 residues. Germline V gives CDR1 MNHNS, CDR2 SASEGT. V was trimmed by 2 bases and J by 8 bases, leaving 17 bases between them. The CDR3 region has the DNA TGTGCCAGCAGTGAAATCGTCGGGACACAGACTACGCAGTATTTT. This codes for CASSEIVGTQTTQYF.

The chain couples TRBV19 to TRBJ2-1; 8 positions match TRBD1. With 4 bases clipped from V and 0 bases from J, the junction kept 14 bases outside the gene matches. This CDR3 contains 19 residues. Germline-derived CDR1 and CDR2 are LNHDA and SQIVND (reference sequence). CDR3 loop: CASSKAGGQTYSSYNEQFF. CDR3 DNA sequence: TGTGCCAGTAGTAAGGCAGGGGGCCAAACATACTCCTCCTACAATGAGCAGTTCTTC.

This chain uses TRBV18 with TRBJ1-5; 11 bases align to TRBD1. This CDR3 region has 15 residues. V was clipped by 5 bases and J by 4 bases; unmatched bases: 4. The germline CDR1 and CDR2 sequences are KGHSH and LQKENI. DNA for the CDR3: TGTGCCAGCTCAAAAGGACAGGGGGCGAATCAGCCCCAGCATTTT. Translating it yields CASSKGQGANQPQHF.

The chain employs TRBV5-1 and TRBJ2-1; D remains ambiguous. CDR3 length: 12 residues. Per the germline V gene, CDR1 is SGHRS and CDR2 is YFSETQ. The germline V and J ends were trimmed by 7 bases and 1 base, with 6 bases remaining between them. The CDR3 DNA reads TGCGCCAGCCTAGGATCCTACAATGAGCAGTTCTTC. Residues: CASLGSYNEQFF.

The chain employs TRBV14 and TRBJ2-3; no reliable D call. Germline CDR1 is SGHDN and CDR2 is FVKESK. V was shortened by 0 bases and J by 0 bases, with 13 bases between the two germline ends. CDR3 length equals 17 residues. CDR3 DNA: TGTGCCAGCAGCCAAGACAGAAGACTCATTAGCACAGATACGCAGTATTTT. Translated: CASSQDRRLISTDTQYF.

The V and J genes are TRBV7-8 and TRBJ2-6, with 12 bases fitting TRBD2. The CDR3 extends over 19 amino acids. Per the germline V gene, CDR1 is SGHVS and CDR2 is FQNEAQ. J was trimmed by 0 bases and V by 4 bases; bases with no gene match: 7. This CDR3 reads CASSSRLAGAFSGANVLTF. The DNA of the CDR3 is TGTGCCAGCAGCTCCCGACTAGCGGGAGCTTTCTCTGGGGCCAACGTCCTGACTTTC.